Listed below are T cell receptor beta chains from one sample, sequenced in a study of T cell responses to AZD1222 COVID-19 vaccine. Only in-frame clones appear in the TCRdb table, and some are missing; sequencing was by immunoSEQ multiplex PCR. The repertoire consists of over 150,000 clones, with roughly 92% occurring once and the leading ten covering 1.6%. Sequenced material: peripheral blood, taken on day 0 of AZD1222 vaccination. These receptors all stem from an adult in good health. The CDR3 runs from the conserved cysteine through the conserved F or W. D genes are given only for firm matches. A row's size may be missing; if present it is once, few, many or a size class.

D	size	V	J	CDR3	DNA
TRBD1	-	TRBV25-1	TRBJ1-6	CASSEGTGDSPLHF	TGTGCCAGCAGTGAAGGGACAGGAGATTCACCCCTCCACTTT
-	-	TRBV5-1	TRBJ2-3	CASSLGPPDTQYF	TGCGCCAGCAGCTTGGGGCCTCCAGATACGCAGTATTTT
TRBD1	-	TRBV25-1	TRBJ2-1	CASSESVTGEKDNEQFF	TGTGCCAGCAGTGAATCCGTGACAGGGGAAAAGGACAATGAGCAGTTCTTC
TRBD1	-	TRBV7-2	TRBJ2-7	CASRYDRGRPYEQYF	TGTGCCAGCAGATACGACAGGGGGCGGCCCTACGAGCAGTACTTC
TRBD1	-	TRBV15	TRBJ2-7	CATSRDGPGQGNSYEQYF	TGTGCCACCAGCAGAGATGGGCCGGGACAGGGGAACTCCTACGAGCAGTACTTC
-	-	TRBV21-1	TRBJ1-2	CASFRGYTF	TGTGCCAGTTTTCGAGGCTACACCTTC
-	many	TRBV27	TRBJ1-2	CASRTVSNYGYTF	TGTGCCAGCAGGACTGTATCTAACTATGGCTACACCTTC
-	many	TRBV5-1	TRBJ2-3	CASSLAIAGDTQYF	TGCGCCAGCAGCTTGGCCATCGCGGGAGATACGCAGTATTTT
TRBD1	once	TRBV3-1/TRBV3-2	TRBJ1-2	CASSQGQLLNYGYTF	TGTGCCAGCAGCCAGGGACAGCTCTTAAACTATGGCTACACCTTC
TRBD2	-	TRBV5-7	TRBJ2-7	CASISSGTRCFGSYF	TGTGCCAGCATCTCTTCCGGGACTAGGTGTTTCGGATCGTACTTC
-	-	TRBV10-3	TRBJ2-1	CAISEPGSPYNEQFF	TGTGCCATCAGTGAGCCAGGGTCCCCCTACAATGAGCAGTTCTTC
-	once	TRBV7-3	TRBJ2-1	CASSPVPTEYNEQFF	TGTGCCAGCAGCCCCGTCCCAACGGAGTACAATGAGCAGTTCTTC
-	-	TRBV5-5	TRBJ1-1	CASSFGMYTEAFF	TGTGCCAGCAGCTTCGGGATGTACACTGAAGCTTTCTTT
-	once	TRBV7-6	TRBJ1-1	CASSLGGGIVTEAFF	TGTGCCAGCAGCTTAGGGGGGGGGATCGTCACTGAAGCTTTCTTT
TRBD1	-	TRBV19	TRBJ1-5	CASSIGAGGSNQPQHF	TGTGCCAGTAGTATCGGGGCAGGGGGAAGCAATCAGCCCCAGCATTTT
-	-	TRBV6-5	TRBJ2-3	CASSPSPGWGDTQYF	TGTGCCAGCAGTCCGAGCCCAGGATGGGGCGATACGCAGTATTTT
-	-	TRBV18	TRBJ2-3	CASSLSSQTDTQYF	TGTGCCAGCTCGCTCAGTAGCCAGACAGATACGCAGTATTTT
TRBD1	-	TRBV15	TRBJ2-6	CATSLKGQGARGANVLTF	TGTGCCACCAGCCTGAAAGGACAGGGGGCGCGTGGGGCCAACGTCCTGACTTTC
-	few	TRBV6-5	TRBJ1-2	CASSPGWGYGYTF	TGTGCCAGCAGCCCAGGGTGGGGCTATGGCTACACCTTC
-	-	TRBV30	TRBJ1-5	CDPLGLISNQPQHF	TGTGACCCATTAGGGCTGATTAGCAATCAGCCCCAGCATTTT
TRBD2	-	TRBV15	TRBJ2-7	CATSGGGTSRDEQYF	TGTGCCACCAGCGGGGGCGGGACTAGCCGGGACGAGCAGTACTTC
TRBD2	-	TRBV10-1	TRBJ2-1	CASSESGAGAVSYNEQFF	TGCGCCAGCAGTGAATCGGGAGCGGGAGCTGTCTCCTACAATGAGCAGTTCTTC
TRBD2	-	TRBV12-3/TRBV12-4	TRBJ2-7	CASSLSLAGTFYF	TGTGCCAGCAGTTTATCACTAGCGGGTACATTTTACTTC
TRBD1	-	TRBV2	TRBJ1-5	CASSQGDIQPQHF	TGTGCCAGCAGTCAGGGGGACATCCAGCCCCAGCATTTT
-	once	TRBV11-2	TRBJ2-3	CASSLVGGETDTQYF	TGTGCCAGCAGCTTAGTCGGAGGCGAAACAGATACGCAGTATTTT
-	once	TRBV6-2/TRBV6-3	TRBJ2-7	CASSYLASPSYEQYF	TGTGCCAGCAGTTACTTAGCGAGTCCATCCTACGAGCAGTACTTC
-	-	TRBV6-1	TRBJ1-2	CASSEVGGWQGREGYGYTF	TGTGCCAGCAGTGAAGTGGGTGGTTGGCAGGGCCGGGAGGGCTATGGCTACACCTTC
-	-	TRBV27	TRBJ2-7	CASSLYEQYF	TGTGCCAGCAGTTTATACGAGCAGTACTTC
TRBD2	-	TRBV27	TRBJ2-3	CASSLSLLRTSATDTQYF	TGTGCCAGCAGTTTATCCTTGCTCAGGACTAGCGCGACAGATACGCAGTATTTT
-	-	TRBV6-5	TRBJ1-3	CASRTLDSSGNTIYF	TGTGCCAGCAGAACCTTGGACAGCTCTGGAAACACCATATATTTT
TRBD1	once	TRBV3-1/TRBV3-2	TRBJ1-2	CASSQAGGQGGLF	TGTGCCAGCAGCCAAGCCGGTGGACAGGGGGGACTCTTC
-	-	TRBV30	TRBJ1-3	CAWNLDTSGNTIYF	TGTGCCTGGAACCTTGACACCTCTGGAAACACCATATATTTT
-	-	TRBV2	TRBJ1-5	CASSEERGRSNQPQHF	TGTGCCAGCAGTGAAGAACGGGGAAGAAGCAATCAGCCCCAGCATTTT
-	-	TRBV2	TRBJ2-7	CASSEEDQAYEQYF	TGTGCCAGCAGTGAAGAGGACCAGGCCTACGAGCAGTACTTC
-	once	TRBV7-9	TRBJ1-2	CASSSTGSDYGYTF	TGTGCCAGCAGCTCCACGGGGAGTGACTATGGCTACACCTTC
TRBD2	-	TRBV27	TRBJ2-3	CASSNEPGGITDTQYF	TGTGCCAGCAGCAACGAACCGGGGGGAATTACAGATACGCAGTATTTT
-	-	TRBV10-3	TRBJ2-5	CAISGPVQETQYF	TGTGCCATCAGCGGGCCGGTCCAAGAGACCCAGTACTTC
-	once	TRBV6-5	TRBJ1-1	CASTKASGRNTEAFF	TGTGCCAGCACCAAAGCCTCAGGGCGGAACACTGAAGCTTTCTTT
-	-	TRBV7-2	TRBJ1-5	CASSFLLGYSNQPQHF	TGTGCCAGCAGCTTTTTACTCGGTTATAGCAATCAGCCCCAGCATTTT
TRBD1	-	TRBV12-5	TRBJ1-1	CASGLRQGASEAFF	TGTGCTAGTGGTCTGCGACAGGGGGCCTCTGAAGCTTTCTTT
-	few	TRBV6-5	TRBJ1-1	CASSLARHTEAFF	TGTGCCAGCAGTTTGGCCCGGCACACTGAAGCTTTCTTT
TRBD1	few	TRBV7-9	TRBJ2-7	CASSGRDRATYEQYF	TGTGCCAGCAGCGGCCGGGACAGGGCTACCTACGAGCAGTACTTC
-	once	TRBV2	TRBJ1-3	CASSVTAPGNTIYF	TGTGCCAGCAGTGTAACGGCTCCGGGAAACACCATATATTTT
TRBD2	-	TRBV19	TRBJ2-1	CASSVSGGPYNEQFF	TGTGCCAGTAGTGTCAGCGGGGGCCCCTACAATGAGCAGTTCTTC
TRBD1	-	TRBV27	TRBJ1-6	CASSPGTGGSPLHF	TGTGCCAGCAGTCCCGGGACAGGGGGGTCACCCCTCCACTTT